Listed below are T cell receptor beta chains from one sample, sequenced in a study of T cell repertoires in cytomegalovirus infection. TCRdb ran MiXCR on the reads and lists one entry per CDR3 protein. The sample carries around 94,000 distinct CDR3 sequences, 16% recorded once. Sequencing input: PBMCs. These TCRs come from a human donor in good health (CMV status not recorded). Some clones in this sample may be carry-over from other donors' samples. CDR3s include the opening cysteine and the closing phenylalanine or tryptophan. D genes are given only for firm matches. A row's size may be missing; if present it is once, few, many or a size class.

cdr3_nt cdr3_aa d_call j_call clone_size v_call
TGCAGCGTCCGCGAGGGAACCGGGACAGGGTATGGCTACACCTTC CSVREGTGTGYGYTF TRBD1 TRBJ1-2 few TRBV29-1
TGTGCCAGCAGCTTAGGGGTAGCGGGGGCTCAAGAGACCCAGTACTTC CASSLGVAGAQETQYF TRBD2 TRBJ2-5 many TRBV7-2
TGTGCCAGCAGTTCCTTGGGGGACCGCGGCTCCTACGAGCAGTACTTC CASSSLGDRGSYEQYF - TRBJ2-7 - TRBV27
TGTGCCAGCAGCTCTGGGGAGGGGGCGGGGATTCGGGATACGCAGTATTTT CASSSGEGAGIRDTQYF - TRBJ2-3 many TRBV7-3
TGTGCCAGCAGTTTAGCCACCTTAGGTACGCAGTATTTT CASSLATLGTQYF - TRBJ2-3 many TRBV12-3/TRBV12-4
TGTGCCAGCAGCCAAGATTTGGAATTTTCTGGCTACACCTTC CASSQDLEFSGYTF - TRBJ1-2 few TRBV4-2
TGCGCCAGCAGTCATCCCCGGCGACGGGCAGTTTCCTACGAGCAGTACTTC CASSHPRRRAVSYEQYF - TRBJ2-7 few TRBV23-1
TGTGCCAGCAGCCCTGAGGGCCCCCCTAACTATGGCTACACCTTC CASSPEGPPNYGYTF - TRBJ1-2 many TRBV7-2
TGTGCCAGCAGTGAAACAGGGTCCAATGAGCAGTTCTTC CASSETGSNEQFF - TRBJ2-1 - TRBV2
TGTGCCAGCGGTGGGAGTACCTACAATGAGCAGTTCTTC CASGGSTYNEQFF - TRBJ2-1 many TRBV6-2/TRBV6-3
TGTGCCACTCGAAGGACTAGCGGGCACAATGAGCAGTTCTTC CATRRTSGHNEQFF TRBD2 TRBJ2-1 - TRBV19
TGTGCCAGCAGTGAAGCGCCGGGGCGAGTTCAGCCCCAGCATTTT CASSEAPGRVQPQHF - TRBJ1-5 many TRBV2
TGTGCCAGCCGCCTACAGGGGGGAACCTACGAGCAGTACTTC CASRLQGGTYEQYF TRBD1 TRBJ2-7 - TRBV28
TGTGCCAGCAGCTTCACAGGGAAAAACATTCAGTACTTC CASSFTGKNIQYF - TRBJ2-4 - TRBV7-9
TGTGCCAGCAGCTTAGGGACCTACAATGAGCAGTTCTTC CASSLGTYNEQFF - TRBJ2-1 many TRBV11-2
TGTGCCAGCAGCTTGGCGGGTCGAAAGGACACTGAAGCTTTCTTT CASSLAGRKDTEAFF - TRBJ1-1 few TRBV5-6
TGTGCCAGCAGCTTAGCCACAGGGGGCGCCGGCTATGGCTACACCTTC CASSLATGGAGYGYTF TRBD1 TRBJ1-2 many TRBV7-2
TGTGCCAGCAGTCCCTGGACGGAGACCTACGAGCAGTACTTC CASSPWTETYEQYF - TRBJ2-7 - TRBV2
TGTGCCAGCAGCTTAGCGTGGGGTGAGGGTTTCAATGAGCAGTTCTTC CASSLAWGEGFNEQFF - TRBJ2-1 - TRBV7-2
TGTGCCAGCAGTGAACGCTCGGGGGGTCAGGGAGGGGAAGAGACCCAGTACTTC CASSERSGGQGGEETQYF TRBD2 TRBJ2-5 few TRBV2
TGTGCCAGCAGCGGCCCCAGGACAGGGAACACTGAAGCTTTCTTT CASSGPRTGNTEAFF TRBD1 TRBJ1-1 many TRBV5-4
TGCAGTGCTAGTAATAGGGACGGAACATACAATGAGCAGTTCTTC CSASNRDGTYNEQFF - TRBJ2-1 many TRBV20-1
TGTGCCAGCAGCGGGACAGGTGCTTTCTATGGCTACACCTTC CASSGTGAFYGYTF TRBD1 TRBJ1-2 once TRBV25-1
TGTGCCAGCAGCCCGGGGGGGGCTGCCGGGGAGCTGTTTTTT CASSPGGAAGELFF TRBD2 TRBJ2-2 - TRBV6-5
TGTGCCATCAGTGGGGGATCTGGCGGAGAGACCCAGTACTTC CAISGGSGGETQYF - TRBJ2-5 - TRBV10-3
TGTGCCAGCAGTTACCCGATGACAGATGTGAACACTGAAGCTTTCTTT CASSYPMTDVNTEAFF - TRBJ1-1 - TRBV6-2/TRBV6-3
TGCGCCAGCAGCTTGGATATCGTTACCTATGGCTACACCTTC CASSLDIVTYGYTF - TRBJ1-2 few TRBV5-1
TGTGCCAGCAGCCCGGCCATTGTCGGTTATGGCTACACCTTC CASSPAIVGYGYTF - TRBJ1-2 few TRBV5-4
TGCAGTGCTAGAGGGCCAGTCCAAGAGACCCAGTACTTC CSARGPVQETQYF - TRBJ2-5 - TRBV20-1
TGTGCCAGCAGCTCGGGGGACAGGGGTGAAAAACTGTTTTTT CASSSGDRGEKLFF TRBD1 TRBJ1-4 many TRBV7-9
TGCGCCAGCAGCCCGTACAGAGGGTGGAATGCTGGCTACACCTTC CASSPYRGWNAGYTF - TRBJ1-2 once TRBV5-1
TGCAGCGTCGGATCTACGGCAGGGGATGAAAAACTGTTTTTT CSVGSTAGDEKLFF - TRBJ1-4 - TRBV29-1
TGTGCCAGCAGCTTAGATCGATTAGGACAGGGGTACGGCTACACCTTC CASSLDRLGQGYGYTF TRBD1 TRBJ1-2 - TRBV11-2
TGTGCCAGCAGCTTAGGTGGTAGCGGGGGAACAGATACGCAGTATTTT CASSLGGSGGTDTQYF TRBD2 TRBJ2-3 many TRBV7-2
TGTGCCAGCAGCTCCACGCCGGGGAGCACTGAAGCTTTCTTT CASSSTPGSTEAFF - TRBJ1-1 few TRBV4-2
TGTGCCAGCAGCCCAAGCCTTAACTATGGCTACACCTTC CASSPSLNYGYTF - TRBJ1-2 many TRBV7-2
TGTGCCAGCAGCGGCGGGGGGGGTTCCTACGAGCAGTACTTC CASSGGGGSYEQYF TRBD2 TRBJ2-7 many TRBV27
TGTGCCAGCAGCTTGGGGCCGGTTTACAATGAGCAGTTCTTC CASSLGPVYNEQFF - TRBJ2-1 few TRBV7-3
TGCAGTGCTAGTGATCCGGGACAGGGGTCCTACGAGCAGTACTTC CSASDPGQGSYEQYF TRBD1 TRBJ2-7 - TRBV20-1
TGTGCCAGCAGTTTAGTTCCAGGGAATGGGTACGAGCAGTACTTC CASSLVPGNGYEQYF - TRBJ2-7 - TRBV27
TGTGCCAGCAGCTCCAACGCCGGGACAGGGGCCGAGCAGTACTTC CASSSNAGTGAEQYF TRBD1 TRBJ2-7 many TRBV7-2
TGTGCCAGCAGTTTCTTTTCCCGGGGTGGGGCCGTGAACACCGGGTCTCTGTTTTTT CASSFFSRGGAVNTGSLFF - TRBJ2-2 - TRBV28
TGTGCCAGCAGGACTAGTGAAGAAGATACGCAGTATTTT CASRTSEEDTQYF - TRBJ2-3 - TRBV11-1
TGTGCCAGCAGCTTCAACGGGGCCGGAGGAGAGACCCAGTACTTC CASSFNGAGGETQYF - TRBJ2-5 few TRBV11-2